This entry lists 20 T cell receptor beta chains sequenced from one sample in a study of blood T cell repertoires in COVID-19. The repertoire was sequenced with immunoSEQ multiplex PCR; TCRdb's copy has only in-frame clones and lacks some. The sample lists about 220,000 clones, around 88% occurring once. Source material: PBMCs or T cells enriched from blood (not recorded which). The receptors come from a woman aged 50 to 65 with acute COVID-19.

CDR3 DNA: TGTGCCAGCAGCACCGGACAGGGCACCAATCAGCCCCAGCATTTT. Residues: CASSTGQGTNQPQHF. The rearrangement uses TRBV7-2 and TRBJ1-5; TRBD1 aligns across 8 bases. The CDR3 extends over 15 amino acids. The germline gives CDR1 SGHTA, CDR2 FQGNSA. V lost 5 bases, J lost 3 bases, and 6 bases stayed unmatched.

The CDR3 DNA reads as TGCAGCGTTGCCCGAGGAGGGGAGAGAGAAAAACTGTTTTTT. Its translation is CSVARGGEREKLFF. The chain has TRBV29-1 and TRBJ1-4; perhaps TRBD1 as D (5 bases). Trimming pared 4 bases from V and 8 bases from J, leaving 17 bases between. This CDR3 has 14 amino acids. The germline CDR1 and CDR2 sequences are SQVTM and ANQGSEA.

The V and J genes are TRBV18 and TRBJ2-7; TRBD1 agrees at 11 bases. The J segment lost 2 bases and the V segment lost 5 bases, leaving 5 bases of the junction unmatched. The germline V gene has CDR1 KGHSH and CDR2 LQKENI. This CDR3 spans 15 amino acids. In DNA form, the CDR3 reads TGTGCCAGCTCATGGGACAGGGGGGTACCCTACGAGCAGTACTTC. Residues: CASSWDRGVPYEQYF.

The chain couples TRBV19 to TRBJ1-1, with 7 bases lining up with TRBD1. There are 14 residues in the CDR3. Trimming took 4 bases from V and 7 from J; bases not matched to a gene: 9. Germline V lookup: CDR1 LNHDA, CDR2 SQIVND (reference sequence). In DNA form, the CDR3 reads TGTGCCAGTAGTAGACGAGGAGGGGGCGTTGAAGCTTTCTTT. Protein: CASSRRGGGVEAFF.

This sequence joins TRBV28 and TRBJ1-2, with a tentative D call TRBD1 (5 bases). The CDR3 spans 14 residues. Per the germline V gene, CDR1 is MDHEN and CDR2 is SYDVKM. V gave up 8 bases and J gave up 2 bases, with 15 bases separating them. Here the CDR3 reads CASAPPRTNYGYTF. In DNA form, the CDR3 reads TGTGCCAGCGCCCCACCAAGGACAAACTATGGCTACACCTTC.

The chain recombines TRBV23-1 with TRBJ2-7; 13 bases align to TRBD2. TRBV23-1 is assigned to the ORF class and has an uncertain function. This CDR3 has 14 amino acids. The V gene end was trimmed by 7 bases and the J gene end by 5 bases; junction bases not matched to a gene: 5. CDR3 sequence reads: CASIRLAGGHEQYF. For the CDR3, the DNA is TGCGCCAGCATTAGACTAGCGGGAGGTCACGAGCAGTACTTC.

The chain links TRBV7-6 to TRBJ1-6; 9 nucleotides match TRBD1. This CDR3 is built from 16 residues. Germline-derived CDR1 and CDR2 are SGHVS and FNYEAQ. V lost 5 bases, J lost 6 bases, and 8 bases stayed unmatched. CDR3 amino acids: CASSRTGAQGNSPLHF. Written as DNA, the CDR3 is TGTGCCAGCAGCCGGACAGGGGCCCAGGGTAATTCACCCCTCCACTTT.

The chain couples TRBV28 to TRBJ1-4; TRBD1 matches 7 bases. This CDR3 is built from 16 residues. Trimming removed 3 bases from V and 7 bases from J; junction bases left unmatched: 11. The V gene's germline CDR1 is MDHEN and CDR2 SYDVKM. This CDR3 reads CASSLIQGGDGEKLFF. CDR3 nucleotide sequence: TGTGCCAGCAGTTTGATTCAGGGGGGAGATGGTGAAAAACTGTTTTTT.

On this clone: Possible read error: a much larger clone is one base away. The identical CDR3 is also encoded by other nucleotide sequences in the sample. The chain uses TRBV27 and TRBJ2-1; possibly TRBD1 for D (6 bases). CDR1 and CDR2 (germline): MNHEY, SMNVEV (reference sequence). This CDR3 region has 14 residues. The CDR3 region has the DNA TGTGCCAGCAGTTCAATAATCCCACAGGGTGAGCAATTCTTC. Translating gives CASSSIIPQGEQFF.

The V call is TRBV4-3, the J call TRBJ2-5, with 8 bases matching TRBD1. Losses at the gene ends were 5 bases for V and 1 base for J; bases not matched to a gene: 6. Germline-derived CDR1 and CDR2 are LGHNA and YSLEER. There are 15 residues in the CDR3. The CDR3: CASSLEDRVQETQYF. CDR3 coding DNA: TGCGCCAGCAGCTTAGAGGACAGGGTCCAAGAGACCCAGTACTTC.

This clone was recorded only once. The CDR3 reads CASRPGQNNTGELFF. The DNA for the CDR3 is TGTGCCAGCAGACCTGGACAGAATAACACCGGGGAGCTGTTTTTT. The V gene is TRBV6-9, the J gene TRBJ2-2; tentatively, D is TRBD1 (6 bases). V gave up 6 bases and J gave up 2 bases, with 13 bases separating them. The V gene's germline CDR1 is MNHGY and CDR2 SVAAGI. This CDR3 spans 15 amino acids.

This rearrangement joins TRBV28 to TRBJ2-1, with TRBD2 identical over 15 bases. CDR3 length equals 16 residues. The V gene's germline CDR1 is MDHEN and CDR2 SYDVKM. V dropped 5 bases and J dropped 7; count of bases not matched to a gene: 6. The CDR3 sequence is CASSRWTSGRVNEQFF. In nucleotides, the CDR3 is TGTGCCAGCAGTCGGTGGACTAGCGGGAGGGTAAATGAGCAGTTCTTC. Looking up the rest from reference TRBV28 and TRBJ2-1 gives the full variable domain: DVKVTQSSRYLVKRTGEKVFLECVQDMDHENMFWYRQDPGLGLRLIYFSYDVKMKEKGDIPEGYSVSREKKERFSLILESASTNQTSMYLCASSRWTSGRVNEQFFGPGTRLTVL.

This chain links TRBV25-1 with TRBJ1-1, with D possibly being TRBD1 (6 bases). Trimming took off 4 bases at V and 1 base at J, with 10 bases between the two ends. Germline values: CDR1 MGHDK, CDR2 SYGVNS. The CDR3 runs to 14 residues. The CDR3, as DNA: TGTGCCAGCAGTGCCTTGACAGGGAACACTGAAGCTTTCTTT. It codes for CASSALTGNTEAFF.

The chain joins TRBV30 to TRBJ2-5, with unresolved D. V was shortened by 0 bases and J by 7 bases, with 12 bases between the two germline ends. The CDR3 runs to 13 residues. The V gene's germline CDR1 is GTSNPN and CDR2 SVGIG (reference sequence). CDR3 sequence reads: CAWSVPLLATQYF. CDR3 DNA sequence: TGTGCCTGGAGTGTACCGCTTTTGGCGACCCAGTACTTC.

V gene TRBV7-9 combines with J gene TRBJ1-5; maybe TRBD1 (5 bases). The CDR3 is 15 amino acids. The ends were cut back, 1 base at V and 2 bases at J, with 9 bases in the middle. Germline V gives CDR1 SEHNR, CDR2 FQNEAQ (reference sequence). The CDR3 DNA follows: TGTGCCAGCAGCTTAGAAGGGGAGGGCAATCAGCCCCAGCATTTT. Translating it yields CASSLEGEGNQPQHF.

This sequence joins TRBV7-3 and TRBJ2-7; 8 bases map to TRBD2. Per the germline V gene, CDR1 is SGHTA and CDR2 is FQGTGA. V dropped 4 bases and J dropped 6; count of bases not matched to a gene: 20. The CDR3 loop spans 18 amino acids. The CDR3 region is CASSSSGHPRGAGGEQYF. Written as DNA, the CDR3 is TGTGCCAGCAGCTCGAGCGGACACCCCCGGGGGGCGGGAGGCGAGCAGTACTTC.

The chain carries TRBV18 and TRBJ1-6; 9 bases line up with TRBD1. The germline V gene has CDR1 KGHSH and CDR2 LQKENI. After removal of 5 bases from V and 6 bases from J, the junction contained 5 bases not matched to a gene. The CDR3 runs 15 residues. This CDR3 is CASSRGTGSNSPLHF. The CDR3 nucleotides are TGTGCCAGCTCAAGAGGGACAGGGAGTAATTCACCCCTCCACTTT.

The chain joins TRBV6-5 to TRBJ1-4; 9 nucleotides match TRBD1. In germline, CDR1 is MNHEY, CDR2 SVGAGI. J gave up 7 bases and V 6 bases, and 6 bases lay outside the gene matches. The CDR3 runs to 14 residues. For the CDR3, the DNA is TGTGCCAGCAGCCGCCGACAGGGGGGTGAAAAACTGTTTTTT. Translating it yields CASSRRQGGEKLFF.

This clone showed up just once. This chain uses TRBV27 with TRBJ1-3; 9 nucleotides line up with TRBD1. The length of the CDR3 is 15 residues. V was clipped by 6 bases and J by 4 bases; unmatched bases: 7. Germline CDR1 and CDR2: MNHEY and SMNVEV (reference sequence). The CDR3 is CASSPGTGIGNTIYF. The CDR3 nucleotides are TGTGCCAGCAGCCCCGGGACAGGGATCGGAAACACCATATATTTT.

The rearrangement uses TRBV18 and TRBJ2-5; D is uncertain. Germline-derived CDR1 and CDR2 are KGHSH and LQKENI. The CDR3 consists of 13 residues. V was pared by 6 bases and J by 4 bases, with 12 bases between. The DNA of the CDR3 is TGTGCCAGCTCCCTCGGGTCCATAGAGACCCAGTACTTC. As protein: CASSLGSIETQYF.